A single sample is the source of the 27 T cell receptor beta chains below, sequenced in a study of T-cell reconstitution after alpha-beta-depleted transplantation in children. Preparation of the TCRbeta library used unique molecular identifiers. TCRdb reprocessed the PCR reads with MiXCR, giving one entry per CDR3 protein. The repertoire holds 700,000 to 850,000 distinct CDR3 sequences, with about 15% as singletons. Specimen: PBMCs, mostly from graft donor cells, collected 360 days after TCRalphabeta/CD19-depleted stem cell transplant. The receptors originated from a male patient aged 10 to 17 who had a stem cell transplant for acute lymphoblastic leukemia, so the T cells may come from the graft donor.

This clonotype was counted many times. This chain uses TRBV20-1 with TRBJ2-3; the D gene is possibly TRBD2 (6 bases). V was shortened by 1 base and J by 6 bases, with 14 bases between the two germline ends. Germline V gene sequence: CDR1 DFQATT, CDR2 SNEGSKA (reference sequence). This CDR3 is built from 14 residues. CDR3 sequence reads: CSARATRWRDTQYF. The CDR3 DNA is TGCAGTGCTAGAGCGACTAGGTGGAGGGATACGCAGTATTTT.

In this sample, this clonotype turned up a few times. V usage is TRBV12-3 or TRBV12-4 and J usage is TRBJ2-7; 7 bases are a match to TRBD1. The CDR3 spans 15 residues. V shed 3 bases and J 0 bases; nucleotides not matched to a gene: 5. The CDR3 DNA reads as TGTGCCAGCAGTTTCAGGGGGTATAACTCCTACGAGCAGTACTTC. Encoded protein: CASSFRGYNSYEQYF.

V gene TRBV5-1 combines with J gene TRBJ2-7; TRBD2 matches at 7 bases. The CDR3 consists of 14 residues. From germline, CDR1 is SGHRS and CDR2 YFSETQ. The J segment lost 1 base and the V segment lost 7 bases, leaving 8 bases of the junction unmatched. Written as DNA, the CDR3 is TGCGCCAGCTCTAACGCAGCGGGGTCCTACGAGCAGTACTTC. It specifies CASSNAAGSYEQYF.

V is TRBV3-1 and J is TRBJ2-1; D uncertain. V was clipped by 3 bases and J by 7 bases, with 10 bases between them. CDR1 and CDR2 (germline): LGHDT, YNNKEL (reference sequence). This CDR3 is built from 13 residues. CDR3 in amino acids: CASSQVIENEQFF. In DNA, the CDR3 is TGTGCCAGCAGCCAGGTTATCGAAAATGAGCAGTTCTTC.

At least ten counts were recorded for this clonotype. The chain is built from TRBV5-1 and TRBJ2-3; no clear D gene. The germline V and J ends were trimmed by 3 bases and 2 bases, with 10 bases remaining between them. The CDR3 covers 14 residues. CDR1 is SGHRS and CDR2 is YFSETQ in the germline V gene. The CDR3 region has the DNA TGCGCCAGCAGCTACTCAACGGACACAGATACGCAGTATTTT. Translating it yields CASSYSTDTDTQYF.

This clonotype has ten or more counts. The chain uses TRBV10-3 and TRBJ2-3; 11 bases align to TRBD2. In germline, CDR1 is ENHRY, CDR2 SYGVKD. V shed 1 base and J 6 bases; nucleotides not matched to a gene: 6. The CDR3 is 16 residues long. The CDR3 region has the DNA TGTGCCATCAGTGAGTTAGCGGGAGGGCCCTGGGATACGCAGTATTTT. Translating gives CAISELAGGPWDTQYF.

This clonotype was seen a few times. The CDR3 sequence is CASSLRVGVDEQFF. In DNA, the CDR3 is TGCGCCAGCAGCTTGAGGGTCGGGGTGGATGAGCAGTTCTTC. The chain couples TRBV5-1 to TRBJ2-1, with D maybe TRBD2 (5 bases). Germline V CDR1 and CDR2: SGHRS, YFSETQ. The CDR3 loop spans 14 amino acids. Deletions cut 1 base from V and 8 bases from J, with 13 bases between.

There are many counts of this clonotype. The CDR3 reads CASGGPDYEQYF. In DNA form, the CDR3 reads TGTGCCAGCGGAGGCCCTGACTACGAGCAGTACTTC. The rearrangement links TRBV7-8 to TRBJ2-7, with D possibly matching TRBD2 (5 bases). The CDR3 runs 12 residues. Trimming took 8 bases from V and 3 from J, leaving 11 bases between them. Germline-derived CDR1 and CDR2 are SGHVS and FQNEAQ. The full variable domain, rest sourced from reference TRBV7-8 and TRBJ2-7, is GAGVSQSPRYKVAKRGQDVALRCDPISGHVSLFWYQQALGQGPEFLTYFQNEAQLDKSGLPSDRFFAERPEGSVSTLKIQRTQQEDSAVYLCASGGPDYEQYFGPGTRLTVT.

The V call is TRBV11-2, the J call TRBJ1-2; 11 bases are a match to TRBD1. The CDR3 is 16 residues long. The ends lost 5 bases at V and 2 bases at J; junction bases unmatched: 7. CDR1 and CDR2 from the germline V gene are SGHAT and FQNNGV. The CDR3 region has the DNA TGTGCCAGCAGCATACCCGGGACAGGGGGGAACTATGGCTACACCTTC. This sequence encodes CASSIPGTGGNYGYTF.

This clonotype has just a few counts. The V call is TRBV6-1, the J call TRBJ2-7, with D unclear. Germline V gene lookup returns CDR1 MNHNS and CDR2 SASEGT. The V end lost 2 bases, the J end lost 0 bases, and 11 bases lay between the germline ends. This CDR3 is 15 amino acids long. The DNA for the CDR3 is TGTGCCAGCAGTGAATCGTACAGCAGCTCCTACGAGCAGTACTTC. Protein product: CASSESYSSSYEQYF.

A few counts support this clonotype. The rearrangement links TRBV11-1 to TRBJ1-1, with D maybe TRBD1 (6 bases). Between the trimmed V and J ends, which lost 5 bases and 1 base, there was a span of 26 bases. The CDR3 is 19 residues long. Germline lookup yields CDR1 SGHAT and CDR2 FQDESV (reference sequence). Here the CDR3 DNA reads TGTGCCAGCAGCCCGCGGACAGACGTCTCGAGAGCAGGGAACACTGAAGCTTTCTTT. Protein sequence: CASSPRTDVSRAGNTEAFF.

This clonotype turned up a few times. Just one base apart from a much larger clone, this may be a read error. V and J are TRBV7-9 and TRBJ2-5; D gene uncertain. The V gene's germline CDR1 is SEHNR and CDR2 FQNEAQ (reference sequence). The V and J ends lost 4 bases and 1 base respectively, with 4 bases between them. The CDR3 runs to 12 residues. The CDR3 bases are TGTGCCAGCAGCTCCTCCCAAGAGACCCAGTACTTC. This sequence encodes CASSSSQETQYF.

A few counts support this clonotype. The CDR3 loop reads CASSLHPGTGHYEQYF. Written as DNA, the CDR3 is TGTGCCAGCAGCCTACACCCCGGGACAGGGCACTACGAGCAGTACTTC. This sequence joins TRBV7-9 and TRBJ2-7; TRBD1 matches at 9 bases. This CDR3 spans 16 amino acids. CDR1 and CDR2 (germline): SEHNR, FQNEAQ (reference sequence). The trim removed 5 bases at V and 3 bases at J, leaving 11 bases unmatched.

This clonotype came up many times. The chain carries TRBV20-1 and TRBJ1-3, with D unresolved. The CDR3 loop spans 14 amino acids. Deletions cut 3 bases from V and 0 bases from J, with 9 bases between. Germline V gene sequence: CDR1 DFQATT, CDR2 SNEGSKA (reference sequence). CDR3 DNA: TGCAGTGCTAGGGCCGGATCCTCTGGAAACACCATATATTTT. It encodes CSARAGSSGNTIYF.

This clonotype was seen a few times. The rearrangement uses TRBV30 and TRBJ2-3; weak D call: TRBD2 (6 bases). Germline assignment: CDR1 GTSNPN and CDR2 SVGIG (reference sequence). V gave up 5 bases and J gave up 7 bases, with 10 bases separating them. The CDR3 loop spans 11 amino acids. CDR3 coding DNA: TGTGCCTGGCTGGGAGGTAATACGCAGTATTTT. Protein sequence: CAWLGGNTQYF. Variable domain in full (rest from reference TRBV30 and TRBJ2-3): SQTIHQWPATLVQPVGSPLSLECTVEGTSNPNLYWYRQAAGRGLQLLFYSVGIGQISSEVPQNLSASRPQDRQFILSSKKLLLSDSGFYLCAWLGGNTQYFGPGTRLTVL.

V is TRBV3-1 and J is TRBJ2-7; the D gene is possibly TRBD1 (6 bases). The CDR3 sequence is 14 residues long. Germline V gene data show CDR1 as LGHDT and CDR2 as YNNKEL (reference sequence). V was shortened by 3 bases and J by 6 bases, with 15 bases between the two germline ends. The CDR3 nucleotides are TGTGCCAGCAGCCAGAGCAGGGGTCCCCTCGAGCAGTACTTC. Protein: CASSQSRGPLEQYF.

This clonotype was observed a handful of times. V gene TRBV10-3 combines with J gene TRBJ2-1; no definite D call. Germline V lookup: CDR1 ENHRY, CDR2 SYGVKD. CDR3 size: 14 residues. V was trimmed by 3 bases and J by 5 bases, leaving 11 bases between them. The CDR3 sequence is CAISDGYADNEQFF. CDR3 nucleotides: TGTGCCATCAGTGATGGGTACGCCGACAATGAGCAGTTCTTC.

This clonotype was seen many times. The gene calls are TRBV2 and TRBJ2-5, with D perhaps matching TRBD2 (6 bases). Trimming removed 6 bases at V and 5 bases at J, with 16 bases between. Germline CDR1 SNHLY, CDR2 FYNNEI. The CDR3 is 14 amino acids. As DNA, the CDR3 is TGTGCCAGCAGGGTCCCGGGAGTTGGGGAGACCCAGTACTTC. It is translated as CASRVPGVGETQYF.

The V and J genes are TRBV2 and TRBJ2-1; 9 positions match TRBD2. CDR1 and CDR2 from the germline V gene are SNHLY and FYNNEI. There are 17 residues in the CDR3. With V trimmed by 6 bases and J by 11 bases, 20 bases remained unmatched. In nucleotides, the CDR3 is TGTGCCAGCAGCGAGCCTGGCGGTAGCGGGAGCCTGGGCAAGCAGTTCTTC. It specifies CASSEPGGSGSLGKQFF.

There are many counts of this clonotype. The chain joins TRBV12-3 or TRBV12-4 to TRBJ2-2; no reliable D call. The CDR3 is 13 residues long. V gave up 5 bases and J gave up 5 bases, with 9 bases separating them. The CDR3: CASSAGSTGELFF. The CDR3 DNA is TGTGCCAGCAGTGCCGGGTCGACCGGGGAGCTGTTTTTT.

This clonotype was seen a few times. The chain employs TRBV12-3 or TRBV12-4 and TRBJ2-7; 14 bases are shared with TRBD2. The CDR3 has 20 amino acids. The trim removed 5 bases at V and 5 bases at J, leaving 20 bases unmatched. The CDR3 coding sequence is TGTGCCAGCAGTCCCTGGTATCCGAGGGAGGGACTAGCGGGAGTGGACGAGCAGTACTTC. Translating gives CASSPWYPREGLAGVDEQYF.

The sample holds a few counts of this clonotype. This chain connects TRBV27 to TRBJ1-6, with no clear D. V lost 6 bases and J lost 13, with 22 bases in between. The germline gives CDR1 MNHEY, CDR2 SMNVEV (reference sequence). There are 15 residues in the CDR3. CDR3 nucleotide sequence: TGTGCCAGCAGGACGATTGAGAGGGCGGCCTCGCCCCTCCACTTT. Translation gives CASRTIERAASPLHF.

This clonotype occurred many times. The genes are TRBV20-1 and TRBJ2-7; 7 positions agree with TRBD2. The V segment lost 6 bases and the J segment 3 bases; nucleotides outside the gene matches: 8. The CDR3 is 13 residues long. Germline values: CDR1 DFQATT, CDR2 SNEGSKA (reference sequence). CDR3 amino acids: CSAVSWGGYEQYF. The CDR3 nucleotides are TGCAGTGCAGTGTCGTGGGGGGGCTACGAGCAGTACTTC.

CDR3 region: CASSLEFGKGLREQYF. The CDR3 region has the DNA TGTGCCAGCAGCTTAGAGTTCGGGAAGGGTCTCCGAGAGCAGTACTTC. The rearrangement joins TRBV7-6 to TRBJ2-7, with TRBD2 as a possible D gene (5 bases). Trimming cost V 1 base and J 7 bases, with 20 bases left between them. Looked up from germline, CDR1 is SGHVS and CDR2 is FNYEAQ. The CDR3 loop spans 16 amino acids.

This chain links TRBV20-1 with TRBJ2-5; D unresolved. CDR1 and CDR2 (germline): DFQATT, SNEGSKA (reference sequence). This CDR3 contains 13 residues. V was shortened by 6 bases and J by 7 bases, with 18 bases between the two germline ends. CDR3 DNA: TGCAGTGCAACGGGCTTAGTGGCCCGGACCCAGTACTTC. Translation gives CSATGLVARTQYF.

This chain links TRBV9 with TRBJ1-2, with TRBD1 identical over 7 bases. CDR1 is SGDLS, CDR2 YYNGEE, per germline. The CDR3 extends over 13 amino acids. Trimming took 3 bases from V and 4 from J; bases not matched to a gene: 3. The CDR3 bases are TGTGCCAGCAGCGCCGGGGACAGCTATGGCTACACCTTC. Its translation: CASSAGDSYGYTF.

This clonotype was seen only a few times. The DNA of the CDR3 is TGCAGTGCTGAAAAAGCGAGCTCCTACGAGCAGTACTTC. It specifies CSAEKASSYEQYF. This rearrangement joins TRBV20-1 to TRBJ2-7; no firm D call. Germline assignment: CDR1 DFQATT and CDR2 SNEGSKA (reference sequence). Trimming cost V 5 bases and J 0 bases, with 11 bases left between them. The CDR3 length is 13 residues.